The clone carrying this T cell receptor (beta chain) was recorded once. This record comes from a study of blood T cell repertoires in COVID-19. About the study: The analysed material was cDNA or gDNA that came from T cells, B-cell-depleted T cells, or PBMCs.

The CDR3 runs 17 residues. From germline, CDR1 is MDHEN and CDR2 SYDVKM. Between the trimmed V and J ends, which lost 5 bases and 0 bases, there was a span of 14 bases. In the original analysis: Estimates of nucleated cell counts were drawn from the amplification of reference gene primers. The method was immunoSEQ multiplex PCR; TCRdb's version includes in-frame clones alone and lacks a portion of them. The DNA gave D and trimming, while V, J and clone size come from that table. The table lists around 170,000 clones, approximately 89% of them singletons. The source is a woman between 25 and 40 years old with acute or convalescent COVID-19. The genes are TRBV28 and TRBJ2-6; tentative D call: TRBD2 (5 bases). The sample consisted of peripheral blood. The CDR3 spells CASSRTGTLSGANVLTF. CDR3 nucleotides: TGTGCCAGCAGTCGGACGGGAACCCTCTCTGGGGCCAACGTCCTGACTTTC.